What follows are 24 T cell receptor beta chains derived from one specimen sequenced in a study of blood T cell repertoires in COVID-19. Data came from immunoSEQ multiplex PCR; TCRdb stores just in-frame clones and leaves some out. The sample includes almost 500,000 clones, about 88% of them seen just once. The sequencing input was PBMCs or T cells enriched from blood (not recorded which). These receptors originate from a woman aged 60-75 years who had recovered from COVID-19.

This clone occurred a few times. The chain combines TRBV19 with TRBJ1-5, with TRBD1 matching 8 bases. The germline gives CDR1 LNHDA, CDR2 SQIVND (reference sequence). The CDR3 has 15 residues. The trim removed 7 bases at V and 6 bases at J, leaving 11 bases unmatched. The CDR3 reads CASNGRQGQGQPQHF. Here the CDR3 DNA reads TGTGCCAGTAATGGGCGACAGGGGCAGGGTCAGCCCCAGCATTTT.

This clone showed up just a few times. The genes are TRBV28 and TRBJ2-1, with D possibly TRBD2 on 7 matching bases. The CDR3 is 15 amino acids. Trimming took 3 bases from V and 7 from J, leaving 16 bases between them. Per the germline V gene, CDR1 is MDHEN and CDR2 is SYDVKM. The CDR3 sequence: CASSFNGGLWNEQFF. Written as DNA, the CDR3 is TGTGCCAGCAGTTTTAACGGGGGGCTCTGGAATGAGCAGTTCTTC. Variable domain in full (rest from reference TRBV28 and TRBJ2-1): DVKVTQSSRYLVKRTGEKVFLECVQDMDHENMFWYRQDPGLGLRLIYFSYDVKMKEKGDIPEGYSVSREKKERFSLILESASTNQTSMYLCASSFNGGLWNEQFFGPGTRLTVL.

The rearrangement links TRBV18 to TRBJ1-2; D unclear. In germline, CDR1 is KGHSH, CDR2 LQKENI. Trimming shortened V by 8 bases and J by 5 bases, and 9 bases separated the two germline ends. This CDR3 is built from 11 residues. Written as DNA, the CDR3 is TGTGCCAGCCGGGGTTTATATGGCTACACCTTC. Translating gives CASRGLYGYTF.

With respect to this clone: Within the sample, other DNA sequences also encode this same CDR3. The chain is built from TRBV29-1 and TRBJ1-1; 9 bases line up with TRBD1. In germline, CDR1 is SQVTM, CDR2 ANQGSEA. CDR3 length: 12 residues. V shed 6 bases and J 1 base; nucleotides not matched to a gene: 0. CDR3: CSVDRGNTEAFF. The CDR3 bases are TGCAGCGTGGACAGGGGGAACACTGAAGCTTTCTTT.

This clone is a singleton in its sample. The chain couples TRBV12-5 to TRBJ2-1; 8 nucleotides line up with TRBD1. Germline assignment: CDR1 LGHNT and CDR2 FRNRAP. V trimming: 4 bases; J trimming: 4 bases; junction bases outside the gene matches: 9. The CDR3 covers 16 residues. The CDR3 sequence is CASGSSPGTGYNEQFF. The CDR3, as DNA: TGTGCTAGTGGTTCGTCACCCGGGACAGGTTACAATGAGCAGTTCTTC.

The V call is TRBV7-9, the J call TRBJ2-1, with a possible D match to TRBD1 (6 bases). V shed 4 bases and J shed 6 bases, with 19 bases lying between them. Germline V gives CDR1 SEHNR, CDR2 FQNEAQ (reference sequence). This CDR3 region has 16 residues. Here the CDR3 reads CASSSPQGNGFNEQFF. The CDR3 bases are TGTGCCAGCAGCTCCCCTCAGGGGAATGGTTTCAATGAGCAGTTCTTC.

The J gene is TRBJ2-3, the V gene TRBV9, with 10 bases fitting TRBD2. CDR3 length: 19 amino acids. The V gene's germline CDR1 is SGDLS and CDR2 YYNGEE. Unmatched junction bases numbered 14, after V lost 1 base and J lost 3 bases. CDR3 protein: CASSVSSGGPAGGTDTQYF. The CDR3 DNA is TGTGCCAGCAGCGTATCTAGCGGGGGTCCCGCGGGAGGAACAGATACGCAGTATTTT.

This chain uses TRBV19 with TRBJ1-2, with TRBD1 identical over 12 bases. The CDR3 contains 15 residues. CDR1 is LNHDA, CDR2 SQIVND, per germline (reference sequence). Trimming removed 2 bases from V and 7 bases from J; junction bases left unmatched: 5. Written as DNA, the CDR3 is TGTGCCAGTAGTATAAGTAGGGGACAGGGGGCTGGCTACACCTTC. This encodes CASSISRGQGAGYTF.

J is TRBJ2-1 and V is TRBV6-5; a possible D gene is TRBD1 (7 bases). The CDR3 runs to 12 residues. V was trimmed by 7 bases and J by 9 bases, leaving 13 bases between them. CDR1 MNHEY and CDR2 SVGAGI come from the germline V gene. The CDR3 DNA is TGTGCCAGCACCCAGGGGGGCGCTGAGCAGTTCTTC. Amino acids: CASTQGGAEQFF.

The chain combines TRBV11-3 with TRBJ1-5; D might be TRBD1 (6 bases). The CDR3 has 13 residues. The germline V gene encodes CDR1 SGHNT and CDR2 YENEEA. V lost 5 bases and J 7 bases, leaving 12 bases between the germline ends. CDR3 loop: CASSPTGEQPQHF. In nucleotides, the CDR3 is TGTGCCAGCAGCCCGACAGGAGAGCAGCCCCAGCATTTT.

This sequence joins TRBV11-2 and TRBJ1-2; D possibly corresponds to TRBD1 (5 bases). The CDR3 has 14 amino acids. Germline CDR1 is SGHAT and CDR2 is FQNNGV. V dropped 4 bases and J dropped 5 bases, with 14 bases sitting between them. Here the CDR3 reads CASSYAGFLYGYTF. The CDR3 region has the DNA TGTGCCAGCAGCTATGCAGGGTTCCTTTATGGCTACACCTTC.

This chain joins TRBV14 and TRBJ2-7; 10 nucleotides line up with TRBD2. The germline gives CDR1 SGHDN, CDR2 FVKESK. Germline trimming cut 0 bases from V and 6 bases from J; bases unmatched to any gene: 8. The CDR3 totals 16 residues. The CDR3 bases are TGTGCCAGCAGCCAAGAACTAGCGGGGCGTTACGCCGAGCAGTACTTC. Translated, it gives CASSQELAGRYAEQYF. Full variable domain (remainder filled in from reference TRBV14 and TRBJ2-7): EAGVTQFPSHSVIEKGQTVTLRCDPISGHDNLYWYRRVMGKEIKFLLHFVKESKQDESGMPNNRFLAERTGGTYSTLKVQPAELEDSGVYFCASSQELAGRYAEQYFGPGTRLTVT.

The V gene is TRBV3-1 (or the pseudogene TRBV3-2), the J gene TRBJ1-2; 9 nucleotides line up with TRBD1. Germline lookup yields CDR1 LGHDT and CDR2 YNNKEL (reference sequence). After removal of 3 bases from V and 2 bases from J, the junction contained 1 base not matched to a gene. The CDR3 has 14 amino acids. The CDR3: CASSHGTGNYGYTF. DNA for the CDR3: TGTGCCAGCAGCCACGGGACAGGGAACTATGGCTACACCTTC.

This chain links TRBV10-3 with TRBJ2-4, with D possibly TRBD2 on 5 matching bases. The germline CDR1 and CDR2 sequences are ENHRY and SYGVKD. With 0 bases removed from V and 6 bases from J, the gap between germline ends came to 12 bases. This CDR3 spans 15 amino acids. The CDR3 spells CAISESGGHLNIQYF. The CDR3 bases are TGTGCCATCAGTGAGTCGGGCGGGCACTTAAACATTCAGTACTTC.

The rearrangement uses TRBV2 and TRBJ1-2; D might be TRBD1 (5 bases). CDR1 SNHLY and CDR2 FYNNEI come from the germline V gene. The CDR3 has 13 residues. Deletions cut 4 bases from V and 3 bases from J, with 9 bases between. DNA for the CDR3: TGTGCCAGCAGTGTAGGGGTTTACTATGGCTACACCTTC. Translation: CASSVGVYYGYTF. The full variable domain, with the rest looked up from reference TRBV2 and TRBJ1-2, is EPEVTQTPSHQVTQMGQEVILRCVPISNHLYFYWYRQILGQKVEFLVSFYNNEISEKSEIFDDQFSVERPDGSNFTLKIRSTKLEDSAMYFCASSVGVYYGYTFGSGTRLTVV.

The chain has TRBV25-1 and TRBJ1-1, with 7 bases fitting TRBD1. J gave up 2 bases and V 8 bases, and 5 bases lay outside the gene matches. The CDR3 covers 13 residues. Germline CDR1 MGHDK, CDR2 SYGVNS. The CDR3 region is CASSGQANTEAFF. CDR3 DNA sequence: TGTGCCAGCTCCGGACAGGCCAACACTGAAGCTTTCTTT.

The chain links TRBV6-5 to TRBJ2-7; a possible D gene is TRBD1 (5 bases). The CDR3 has 15 residues. V was shortened by 4 bases and J by 2 bases, with 15 bases between the two germline ends. Germline CDR1 MNHEY, CDR2 SVGAGI. CDR3 sequence reads: CASSFQGPGPYEQYV. The CDR3 DNA is TGTGCCAGCAGTTTCCAGGGCCCGGGCCCCTACGAGCAGTACGTC.

V is TRBV5-1 and J is TRBJ2-1, with 7 bases lining up with TRBD1. Trimming at V came to 2 bases and at J to 6 bases, leaving 8 bases not matched to a gene. The CDR3 runs 15 residues. CDR1 SGHRS and CDR2 YFSETQ come from the germline V gene. In DNA, the CDR3 is TGCGCCAGCAGCTTAACGACAGGGTCACTCAATGAGCAGTTCTTC. Its protein product is CASSLTTGSLNEQFF. Looking up the rest from reference TRBV5-1 and TRBJ2-1 gives the full variable domain: KAGVTQTPRYLIKTRGQQVTLSCSPISGHRSVSWYQQTPGQGLQFLFEYFSETQRNKGNFPGRFSGRQFSNSRSEMNVSTLELGDSALYLCASSLTTGSLNEQFFGPGTRLTVL.

This chain connects TRBV5-1 to TRBJ2-5; 11 bases are shared with TRBD1. V dropped 4 bases and J dropped 2; count of bases not matched to a gene: 7. The CDR3 has 16 amino acids. Per the germline V gene, CDR1 is SGHRS and CDR2 is YFSETQ. CDR3 loop: CASSLSRDRGQETQYF. CDR3 bases: TGCGCCAGCAGCCTGTCCCGGGACAGGGGGCAAGAGACCCAGTACTTC.

This chain links TRBV14 with TRBJ1-1, with 7 bases aligning to TRBD1. The CDR3 totals 14 residues. Trimming cost V 4 bases and J 2 bases; bases outside gene matches: 4. CDR1 and CDR2 from the germline V gene are SGHDN and FVKESK. CDR3 DNA: TGTGCCAGCAGCCTGCGGGACAGAAACACTGAAGCTTTCTTT. This sequence encodes CASSLRDRNTEAFF.

V usage is TRBV3-1 (or the pseudogene TRBV3-2) and J usage is TRBJ2-7, with TRBD2 matching over 7 bases. Germline V gives CDR1 LGHDT, CDR2 YNNKEL (reference sequence). This CDR3 has 17 amino acids. The V segment lost 4 bases and the J segment 5 bases; nucleotides outside the gene matches: 17. CDR3 nucleotide sequence: TGTGCCAGCAGCCTATTGTCTCTTAGGACTAGAGCCCACGAGCAGTACTTC. Protein sequence: CASSLLSLRTRAHEQYF.

The CDR3 loop reads CASSLNTGGLEQYF. The CDR3 coding sequence is TGTGCCAGCAGCTTGAATACAGGGGGGCTCGAGCAGTACTTC. The rearrangement uses TRBV5-5 and TRBJ2-7, with 8 bases lining up with TRBD1. The length of the CDR3 is 14 residues. Germline V lookup: CDR1 SGHKS, CDR2 YYEKEE (reference sequence). V lost 1 base, J lost 6 bases, and 6 bases stayed unmatched.

The gene calls are TRBV24-1 and TRBJ1-5; D is possibly TRBD1 (6 bases). The CDR3 has 15 amino acids. V lost 5 bases, J lost 1 base, and 11 bases lay in between. Per the germline V gene, CDR1 is KGHDR and CDR2 is SFDVKD. Here the CDR3 DNA reads TGTGCCACCAGTGGGTCAGGGGCCAGCAATCAGCCCCAGCATTTT. As protein: CATSGSGASNQPQHF.

CDR3: CASTQGISNTGELFF. DNA of the CDR3: TGTGCCAGCACACAGGGGATATCGAACACCGGGGAGCTGTTTTTT. V gene TRBV27 combines with J gene TRBJ2-2; 7 bases are a match to TRBD1. This CDR3 comprises 15 residues. CDR1 MNHEY and CDR2 SMNVEV come from the germline V gene (reference sequence). Trimming took 7 bases from V and 0 from J; bases not matched to a gene: 5.